A single sample is the source of the 25 T cell receptor beta chains below, sequenced in a study of CD8+ T cells in alopecia areata. Treatment described: oral pan-JAK inhibitor, 5-10 mg twice daily. cDNA prepared by RNA extraction and subsequent reverse transcription served as the template for sequencing. Data came from immunoSEQ multiplex PCR; TCRdb stores just in-frame clones and leaves some out. This sample has 180,000 or so clones; roughly half occur once, and the top ten carry around 10%. The sequences come from CD8+ T cells sorted from blood, collected at week 52, from a patient treated with tofacitinib. These receptors were taken from a human donor with alopecia areata.

This sequence joins TRBV10-3 and TRBJ2-1, with D uncertain. CDR1 is ENHRY, CDR2 SYGVKD, per germline. V lost 2 bases and J 9 bases, leaving 8 bases between the germline ends. The CDR3 loop spans 12 amino acids. As DNA, the CDR3 is TGTGCCATCAGTGAGGATTTTCCTGAGCAGTTCTTC. Its protein product is CAISEDFPEQFF.

V and J are TRBV11-1 and TRBJ2-1; unclear D gene. The CDR3 contains 13 residues. CDR1 and CDR2 from the germline V gene are SGHAT and FQDESV (reference sequence). Trimming removed 1 base at V and 6 bases at J, with 7 bases between. CDR3 amino acids: CASSLEMANEQFF. CDR3 nucleotide sequence: TGTGCCAGCAGCTTAGAAATGGCCAATGAGCAGTTCTTC. The complete variable domain, with remaining parts taken from reference TRBV11-1 and TRBJ2-1, reads EAEVAQSPRYKITEKSQAVAFWCDPISGHATLYWYRQILGQGPELLVQFQDESVVDDSQLPKDRFSAERLKGVDSTLKIQPAELGDSAMYLCASSLEMANEQFFGPGTRLTVL.

The chain employs TRBV5-4 and TRBJ2-1; possible D gene TRBD1, 6 bases. Germline V CDR1 and CDR2: SGHNT, YYREEE (reference sequence). Trimming took 2 bases from V and 8 from J, leaving 8 bases between them. The CDR3 totals 12 residues. The CDR3 sequence is CASSFEGDEQFF. As DNA, the CDR3 is TGTGCCAGCAGCTTCGAGGGGGATGAGCAGTTCTTC.

The gene calls are TRBV13 and TRBJ1-1; a possible D gene is TRBD1 (5 bases). V was trimmed by 5 bases and J by 9 bases, leaving 16 bases between them. The germline V gene has CDR1 PRHDT and CDR2 FYEKMQ (reference sequence). CDR3 length: 13 amino acids. CDR3 nucleotides: TGTGCCAGCAGCCCAACCGGGACCCCTCAAGCTTTCTTT. The encoded protein is CASSPTGTPQAFF.

This chain links TRBV29-1 with TRBJ1-1; D uncertain. Germline V CDR1 and CDR2: SQVTM, ANQGSEA. V lost 2 bases and J 0 bases, leaving 10 bases between the germline ends. This CDR3 region has 14 residues. CDR3 sequence (DNA): TGCAGCGTTGAATCGGGAAGCATGAACACTGAAGCTTTCTTT. It encodes CSVESGSMNTEAFF.

V and J are TRBV7-2 and TRBJ1-1; 10 bases match TRBD1. The CDR3 consists of 15 residues. J was trimmed by 1 base and V by 4 bases; bases with no gene match: 3. CDR1 is SGHTA and CDR2 is FQGNSA in the germline V gene. Here the CDR3 DNA reads TGTGCCAGCAGCTCGACAGGGGGCTGGAACACTGAAGCTTTCTTT. This sequence encodes CASSSTGGWNTEAFF.

V is TRBV5-1 and J is TRBJ1-1; TRBD1 is a possible D gene (6 bases). Germline CDR1 and CDR2: SGHRS and YFSETQ. The CDR3 has 13 residues. Trimming stripped 4 bases from V and 3 bases from J, with 10 bases between. The CDR3 DNA sequence: TGCGCCAGCAGCGATGGACAGCACACTGAAGCTTTCTTT. Translating it yields CASSDGQHTEAFF.

The chain carries TRBV11-2 and TRBJ2-3, with TRBD1 matching 8 bases. Germline loops: CDR1 SGHAT, CDR2 FQNNGV. V lost 1 base and J lost 3; bases outside the gene matches: 0. The CDR3 has 14 residues. The CDR3 nucleotides are TGTGCCAGCAGCTTAGGGGACAGGACAGATACGCAGTATTTT. Translation gives CASSLGDRTDTQYF.

This chain joins TRBV29-1 and TRBJ2-3; 7 nucleotides align to TRBD2. CDR1 SQVTM and CDR2 ANQGSEA come from the germline V gene. The CDR3 loop spans 14 amino acids. V trimming: 4 bases; J trimming: 2 bases; junction bases outside the gene matches: 6. CDR3 in amino acids: CSVGGGSLTDTQYF. The CDR3 nucleotides are TGCAGCGTTGGGGGCGGGAGTCTCACAGATACGCAGTATTTT.

This clone came up a few times. The V gene is TRBV4-3, the J gene TRBJ1-6; D is undetermined. This CDR3 is built from 12 residues. The V gene's germline CDR1 is LGHNA and CDR2 YSLEER. V was clipped by 1 base and J by 7 bases, with 2 bases between them. The CDR3 DNA sequence: TGCGCCAGCAGCCAAGTAAATTCACCCCTCCACTTT. This translates into CASSQVNSPLHF.

V usage is TRBV7-9 and J usage is TRBJ2-7; TRBD1 aligns across 7 bases. The V and J ends lost 5 bases and 4 bases, in that order; junction bases with no gene match: 5. Germline lookup yields CDR1 SEHNR and CDR2 FQNEAQ (reference sequence). The CDR3 loop spans 13 amino acids. The CDR3 loop reads CASSTGQSYEQYF. CDR3 DNA: TGTGCCAGCAGCACGGGACAGTCGTACGAGCAGTACTTC.

The V gene is TRBV9, the J gene TRBJ1-1, with a weak D call TRBD1 (6 bases). The germline CDR1 and CDR2 sequences are SGDLS and YYNGEE. The V end lost 7 bases, the J end lost 4 bases, and 14 bases lay between the germline ends. The CDR3 spans 13 residues. The CDR3 DNA follows: TGTGCCAGCTCCCCGGGGGGCGTCACTGAAGCTTTCTTT. Protein product: CASSPGGVTEAFF.

The V call is TRBV6-4, the J call TRBJ2-5, with D uncertain. V was shortened by 0 bases and J by 13 bases, with 9 bases between the two germline ends. In germline, CDR1 is MRHNA, CDR2 SNTAGT. CDR3 length: 11 residues. The CDR3 DNA reads as TGTGCCAGCAGTGACTCAGACTGGACGTACTTC. The encoded protein is CASSDSDWTYF.

The chain combines TRBV5-1 with TRBJ2-3; the D is unclear. The CDR3 is 12 residues long. Germline CDR1 is SGHRS and CDR2 is YFSETQ. The V gene lost 5 bases and the J gene lost 0 bases, with 4 bases spanning the gap. The CDR3 here is CASSPSTDTQYF. CDR3 coding DNA: TGCGCCAGCAGTCCTAGCACAGATACGCAGTATTTT.

The chain is built from TRBV2 and TRBJ2-2, with 9 positions matching TRBD1. J was trimmed by 6 bases and V by 8 bases; bases with no gene match: 13. The length of the CDR3 is 16 residues. Germline V gives CDR1 SNHLY, CDR2 FYNNEI. The CDR3 is CASWEPGQGLAGELFF. CDR3 DNA sequence: TGTGCCAGCTGGGAGCCGGGACAGGGATTGGCCGGGGAGCTGTTTTTT. The entire variable domain, with the rest obtained from reference TRBV2 and TRBJ2-2, is as follows: EPEVTQTPSHQVTQMGQEVILRCVPISNHLYFYWYRQILGQKVEFLVSFYNNEISEKSEIFDDQFSVERPDGSNFTLKIRSTKLEDSAMYFCASWEPGQGLAGELFFGEGSRLTVL.

This clone was detected a few times. The chain employs TRBV2 and TRBJ2-5; D remains unclear. Per the germline V gene, CDR1 is SNHLY and CDR2 is FYNNEI. V lost 1 base and J 5 bases, leaving 11 bases between the germline ends. This CDR3 is 14 amino acids long. CDR3 coding DNA: TGTGCCAGCAGTGAAGTGGCCGCCTCGGAGACCCAGTACTTC. Residues: CASSEVAASETQYF.

The chain carries TRBV19 and TRBJ2-2, with D perhaps TRBD1 or TRBD2 (5 bases each). Trimming stripped 10 bases from V and 0 bases from J, with 18 bases between. Per germline, CDR1 LNHDA and CDR2 SQIVND (reference sequence). This CDR3 region has 16 residues. The CDR3 sequence: CATLDSGTSNTGELFF. For the CDR3, the DNA is TGTGCCACCCTAGACAGTGGGACCTCGAACACCGGGGAGCTGTTTTTT.

The sample holds a few counts of this clone. Other DNA sequences of this sample code for an identical CDR3. V is TRBV12-5 and J is TRBJ2-2; D not certain. There are 12 residues in the CDR3. V gave up 4 bases and J gave up 5 bases, with 5 bases separating them. Germline-derived CDR1 and CDR2 are LGHNT and FRNRAP. This CDR3 reads CASGSLTGELFF. CDR3 DNA: TGTGCTAGTGGTTCCCTAACCGGGGAGCTGTTTTTT.

The V gene is TRBV9, the J gene TRBJ2-5; the match to TRBD1 covers 11 bases. CDR1 SGDLS and CDR2 YYNGEE come from the germline V gene. Germline trimming cut 0 bases from V and 5 bases from J; bases unmatched to any gene: 9. This CDR3 has 17 residues. CDR3 DNA: TGTGCCAGCAGCGTAGCTGGACAGGGGGCAGGAGGGGAGACCCAGTACTTC. It translates to CASSVAGQGAGGETQYF.

The chain links TRBV11-1 to TRBJ2-7, with TRBD1 matching 9 bases. CDR3 length: 15 amino acids. The trim removed 5 bases at V and 1 base at J, leaving 6 bases unmatched. Germline lookup yields CDR1 SGHAT and CDR2 FQDESV (reference sequence). The CDR3 sequence is CASSGGTGQSYEQYF. The CDR3, as DNA: TGTGCCAGCAGCGGAGGGACAGGGCAATCCTACGAGCAGTACTTC.

V usage is TRBV27 and J usage is TRBJ1-1, with 8 bases aligning to TRBD1. The CDR3 length is 15 residues. Germline V gene data show CDR1 as MNHEY and CDR2 as SMNVEV (reference sequence). V lost 5 bases, J lost 0 bases, and 5 bases stayed unmatched. The CDR3 sequence: CASSPRGHMNTEAFF. The DNA of the CDR3 is TGTGCCAGCAGTCCCAGGGGGCACATGAACACTGAAGCTTTCTTT.

This chain links TRBV27 with TRBJ2-7; 8 bases are shared with TRBD1. From germline, CDR1 is MNHEY and CDR2 SMNVEV (reference sequence). The trim removed 3 bases at V and 2 bases at J, leaving 3 bases unmatched. There are 14 residues in the CDR3. The CDR3 DNA sequence: TGTGCCAGCAGTTTGACAGGGGCCGCCTACGAGCAGTACTTC. Translating gives CASSLTGAAYEQYF.

This clone appeared once. The V call is TRBV9, the J call TRBJ2-7, with 7 bases identical to TRBD1. Per germline, CDR1 SGDLS and CDR2 YYNGEE. V shed 3 bases, J shed 1 base, and the junction held 4 bases outside the gene matches. The CDR3 covers 14 residues. The CDR3 DNA reads as TGTGCCAGCAGCGCAGGGGGTGAGTCCTACGAGCAGTACTTC. Amino acids: CASSAGGESYEQYF.

The V gene is TRBV4-3, the J gene TRBJ2-1; D call uncertain. This CDR3 region has 13 residues. V lost 4 bases to trimming and J lost 6 bases, with 10 bases between them. Per germline, CDR1 LGHNA and CDR2 YSLEER. The CDR3 here is CASSPGVVNEQFF. The CDR3 nucleotides read TGCGCCAGCAGCCCTGGGGTAGTCAATGAGCAGTTCTTC.

CDR3 protein: CASSPTSVETQYF. CDR3 coding DNA: TGCGCCAGCAGCCCTACTAGCGTAGAGACCCAGTACTTC. The chain is built from TRBV4-1 and TRBJ2-5, with 7 positions matching TRBD2. Germline trimming cut 4 bases from V and 4 bases from J; bases unmatched to any gene: 3. The CDR3 has 13 amino acids. Germline CDR1 reads MGHRA; CDR2 reads YSYEKL.